A single sample is the source of the 5 T cell receptor beta chains below, sequenced in a study of human T cells and chemical hapten exposure. Time point meaning: pre-sensitization, week 0. Noted treatment: therapeutic diphenylcyclopropenone sensitization with weekly scalp DPC. TCRdb ran MiXCR on the RACE reads and lists one entry per CDR3 protein. The repertoire has under 200,000 distinct CDR3 sequences, 25% to 35% of them found once; the top ten carry under 3%. The material sequenced was whole blood, taken in connection with sensitization to the hapten diphenylcyclopropenone (DPC). The receptors were sampled from a woman in her twenties or thirties with alopecia areata. Some clones in this sample may be carry-over from other donors' samples.

This chain uses TRBV24-1 with TRBJ2-3; 9 bases map to TRBD1. Trimming cost V 3 bases and J 4 bases; bases outside gene matches: 7. This CDR3 region has 16 residues. Germline V gene sequence: CDR1 KGHDR, CDR2 SFDVKD. CDR3 loop: CATSDRGQGVADTQYF. CDR3 coding DNA: TGTGCCACCAGTGATCGGGGACAGGGAGTCGCAGATACGCAGTATTTT.

V is TRBV6-1 and J is TRBJ2-5; perhaps TRBD2 as D (7 bases). CDR1 and CDR2 (germline): MNHNS, SASEGT. Trimming took off 7 bases at V and 0 bases at J, with 18 bases between the two ends. The CDR3 consists of 16 residues. The chain's CDR3 is CASTTGAGAYQETQYF. DNA for the CDR3: TGTGCCAGCACAACCGGGGCGGGGGCGTACCAAGAGACCCAGTACTTC.

CDR3 DNA sequence: TGTGCCAGCAGGGGACAGGGCCCTGGAAACACCATATATTTT. Translated: CASRGQGPGNTIYF. The chain uses TRBV2 and TRBJ1-3; 9 bases are shared with TRBD1. Germline values: CDR1 SNHLY, CDR2 FYNNEI. The CDR3 totals 14 residues. Trimming removed 6 bases from V and 2 bases from J; junction bases left unmatched: 2.

The CDR3 coding sequence is TGTGCCAGCAGTTTTATGGAGGGGGGGACAGATACGCAGTATTTT. As protein: CASSFMEGGTDTQYF. V is TRBV7-2 and J is TRBJ2-3; a weak D match, TRBD2 (7 bases). V was pared by 6 bases and J by 3 bases, with 16 bases between. Germline CDR1 reads SGHTA; CDR2 reads FQGNSA. CDR3 length equals 15 residues.

Only a few counts were recorded for this clonotype. The chain joins TRBV28 to TRBJ1-6; D gene uncertain. The CDR3 extends over 16 amino acids. Trimming stripped 7 bases from V and 0 bases from J, with 13 bases between. Germline loops: CDR1 MDHEN, CDR2 SYDVKM. CDR3 nucleotides: TGTGCCAGCACCTCCGGACCGAGCTCCTATAATTCACCCCTCCACTTT. It codes for CASTSGPSSYNSPLHF.